Listed below are T cell receptor beta chains from one sample, sequenced in a study of early T cells in non-severe SARS-CoV-2 infection. Using its own MiXCR run on the 5' RACE reads, TCRdb lists one record per CDR3 protein. This table has some 61,000 distinct CDR3 sequences, around 9.3% appearing once. The sequencing here drew on whole blood, taken at baseline. The receptor set was obtained from an adult who was a healthcare worker with PCR-confirmed SARS-CoV-2 infection or an uninfected control (not recorded which). CDR3s leave out the opening cysteine and the closing phenylalanine or tryptophan. Clone size is given for some rows only: seen once, a few or many times, or a class if the clone is expanded.

.	TRBV7-8	ASRPRTGWNGELF
many	TRBV12-3/TRBV12-4	ASSLWLTGELF
few	TRBV19	ASKPGLAGVGNEQF
few	TRBV25-1	ASSDEYRDTEAF
few	TRBV20-1	SARDQPGLRTEAF
few	TRBV7-2	ASSPLLAGGTDTQY
.	TRBV6-5	ASSWGHLGETQY
few	TRBV29-1	SVLTGSGANVLT
many	TRBV20-1	SARQGGMNTEAF
.	TRBV6-5	ASSYRTVRTGELF
few	TRBV15	ATSRFGNSPLH
.	TRBV5-1	ASSTQGAGTNEQF
.	TRBV5-1	ASSAGLQATSYNSPLH
many	TRBV10-2	ASMAGRNIQY
few	TRBV29-1	SVRVDTGELF
.	TRBV9	ASRLSGTGGYT
many	TRBV7-6	ASSFSLRLAGIETQY
many	TRBV10-3	AIRAQSGSGDNEQF
.	TRBV10-3	AIGDNNIKNIQY
few	TRBV19	ASTAQGQPQH
.	TRBV12-3/TRBV12-4	ASSLRAGATGELF
few	TRBV12-3/TRBV12-4	ASSFQAFTEAF
.	TRBV10-3	AISETERGTYEQY
many	TRBV9	ASSEGLKNTGELF
many	TRBV10-2	ASSESWQGKNIQY
many	TRBV4-1	ASSQGRLLAGKNNEQF
few	TRBV4-1	ASSQDELAGNTQY
.	TRBV7-6	ASSLTGASGEKLF
.	TRBV11-2	ASSSLATSSYEQY
many	TRBV5-5	ASSLRVGLALTDTQY
.	TRBV7-9	ASSSETIYGYT
many	TRBV5-1	ASRLGTGYYEQY
.	TRBV11-3	ASSPSPPGDTEAF
few	TRBV10-3	AISGTGSSYNEQF
.	TRBV7-7	ASSLSLTDTQY
.	TRBV5-8	ASSVGTVTNEKLF
few	TRBV2	ASSESTGVNQPQH
few	TRBV5-1	ASSLELREQF
.	TRBV2	ASSEPSGRANEQF
.	TRBV7-3	ASSAGTSGYNEQF
few	TRBV25-1	ASSEAGRTGELF